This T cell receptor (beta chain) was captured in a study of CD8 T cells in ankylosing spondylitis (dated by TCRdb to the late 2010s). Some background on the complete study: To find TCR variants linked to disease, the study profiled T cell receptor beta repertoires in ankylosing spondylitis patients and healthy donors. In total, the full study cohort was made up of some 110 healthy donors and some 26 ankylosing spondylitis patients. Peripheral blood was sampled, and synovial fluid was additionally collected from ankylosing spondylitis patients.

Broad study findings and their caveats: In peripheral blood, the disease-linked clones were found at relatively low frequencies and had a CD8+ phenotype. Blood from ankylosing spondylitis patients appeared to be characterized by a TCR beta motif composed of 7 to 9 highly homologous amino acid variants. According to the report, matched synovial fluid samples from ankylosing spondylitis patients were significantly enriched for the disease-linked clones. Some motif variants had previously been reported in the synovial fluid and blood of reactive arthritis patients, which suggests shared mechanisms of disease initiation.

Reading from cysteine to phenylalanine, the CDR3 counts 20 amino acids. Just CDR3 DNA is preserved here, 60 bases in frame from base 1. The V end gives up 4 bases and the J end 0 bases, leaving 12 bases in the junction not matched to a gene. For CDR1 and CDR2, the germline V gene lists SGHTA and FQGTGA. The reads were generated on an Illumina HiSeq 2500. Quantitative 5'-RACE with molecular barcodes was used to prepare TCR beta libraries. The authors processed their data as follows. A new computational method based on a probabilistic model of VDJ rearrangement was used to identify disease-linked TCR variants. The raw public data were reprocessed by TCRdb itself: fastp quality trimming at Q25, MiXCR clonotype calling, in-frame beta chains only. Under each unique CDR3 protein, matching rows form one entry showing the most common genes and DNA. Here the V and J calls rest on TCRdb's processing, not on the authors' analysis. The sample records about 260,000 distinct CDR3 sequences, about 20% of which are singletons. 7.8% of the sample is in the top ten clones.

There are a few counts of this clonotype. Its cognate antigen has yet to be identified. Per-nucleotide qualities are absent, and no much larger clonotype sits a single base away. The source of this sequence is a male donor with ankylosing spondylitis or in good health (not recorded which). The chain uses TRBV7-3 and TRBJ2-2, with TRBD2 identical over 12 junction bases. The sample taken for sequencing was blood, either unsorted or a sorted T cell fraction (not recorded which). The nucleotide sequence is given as TGTGCCAGCAGCTCCATCCCCCCAAGACTAGCGGGGGCGAACACCGGGGAGCTGTTTTTT. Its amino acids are CASSSIPPRLAGANTGELFF.